A selection of T cell receptor beta chains follows, all from one sample in a study of cytomegalovirus exposure and HLA in healthy donors. Profiling relied on immunoSEQ multiplex PCR, and the TCRdb table lists in-frame clones only, not all of them. The sample shows 150,000 to 200,000 clones, nearly 80% of them seen only once. The sequencing input was PBMCs. The receptors come from a woman aged 45 to 65 in good health and CMV-seropositive. Each CDR3 is given with its conserved first and last residue. D genes are given only for firm matches. Some rows have no size entry. The others give once, few or many, or a class for an expanded clone.

v_call clone_size d_call cdr3_aa
TRBV29-1 NA NA CSVERAGTSFSGNTIYF
TRBV7-9 NA NA CASSFRQTNEKLFF
TRBV5-5 NA NA CASSLIGQYNSPLHF
TRBV6-5 NA TRBD1 CASSRDRGYGYTF
TRBV28 NA NA CASTLKARGELFF
TRBV10-3 NA TRBD1 CAIRDTTGFNSPLHF
TRBV5-4 NA NA CASSLQGSYEQYF
TRBV15 NA NA CATSRERASYGYTF
TRBV4-1 NA NA CASSQGLWGDYEQYF
TRBV28 NA TRBD1 CASSRTGMTYEQYF
TRBV4-1 NA NA CASSQEGPGDSPLHF
TRBV29-1 NA NA CSVGTWRTEAFF
TRBV7-2 once TRBD2 CASSLRGRLAQETQYF
TRBV10-3 NA TRBD2 CAISERTAGDIGELFF
TRBV5-1 NA TRBD1 CASSFGTGPQYEQFF
TRBV6-1 NA NA CASREMTVSYEQYF
TRBV4-1 NA TRBD1 CACQKGTANTEAFF
TRBV4-1 NA NA CASSQRGGEEKLFF
TRBV7-2 NA NA CASSFQGNTGANVLTF
TRBV7-8 NA TRBD2 CASSFGPAGGHPVPDTQYF
TRBV29-1 few NA CSATTEHHSGANVLTF
TRBV6-6 NA TRBD1 CASRPGQGFNEQFF